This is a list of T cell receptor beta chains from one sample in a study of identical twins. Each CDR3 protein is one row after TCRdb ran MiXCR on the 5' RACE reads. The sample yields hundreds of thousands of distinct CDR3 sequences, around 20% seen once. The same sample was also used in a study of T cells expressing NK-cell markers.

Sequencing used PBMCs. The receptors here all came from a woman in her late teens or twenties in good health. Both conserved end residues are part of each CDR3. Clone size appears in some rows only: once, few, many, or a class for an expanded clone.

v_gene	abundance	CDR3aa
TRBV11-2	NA	CASSHGPFQALEQYF
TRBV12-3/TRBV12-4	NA	CASSGLAGLSSYEQYF
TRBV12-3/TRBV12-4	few	CASSLDRDRAEQYF
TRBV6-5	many	CASRDNRGTQYF
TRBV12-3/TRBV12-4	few	CASSPRGRDTEAFF
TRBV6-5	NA	CASIITSTGGNTEAFF
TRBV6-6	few	CASSYETLGTQYF
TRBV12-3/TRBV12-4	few	CASSFRGVMQYTF
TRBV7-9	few	CASSTLGGLYEQYF
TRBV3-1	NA	CASSRQPLAGVDNEQFF
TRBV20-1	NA	CSARTSDEQYF
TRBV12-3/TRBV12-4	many	CASSFGSYEQYF
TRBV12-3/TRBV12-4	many	CASSLRGGDRNEQFF
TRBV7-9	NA	CASSPGLAGPTDTQYF
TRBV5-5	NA	CASSLAFESSYGYTF
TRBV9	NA	CASSARETSGSKTQYF
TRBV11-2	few	CASGSGQDTQYF
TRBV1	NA	CTSSPPRPTSGRGTDTQYF
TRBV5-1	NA	CASSLARPGPYEQYF
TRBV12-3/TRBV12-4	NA	CASTTGLADTDTQYF
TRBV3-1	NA	CASSQPPGQGAHVLTF
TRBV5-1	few	CASSLDGGATEAFF
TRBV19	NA	CASSNPSEQYF
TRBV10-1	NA	CASSGGDYEQYF
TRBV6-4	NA	CASSDDRPSGETQYF
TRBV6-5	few	CASSSRSPLYEQYF
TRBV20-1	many	CSARPRDGLNTEAFF
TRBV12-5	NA	CASGLVLGPTDTQYF
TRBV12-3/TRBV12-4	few	CASSRNRENYYEQYF
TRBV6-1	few	CASSEAPGDETFF
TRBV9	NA	CASSVTLSRYNEQFF
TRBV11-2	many	CASSLGRGLPETQYF
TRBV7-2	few	CASSLGFGWGAEAFF
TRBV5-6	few	CASSFTLSNDHGEQYF
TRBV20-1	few	CSASKGLGYGYTF
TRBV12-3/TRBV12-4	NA	CASSPDPEDRRFF
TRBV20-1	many	CSARDVRFQETQYF
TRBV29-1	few	CSVGVKGGRFLQYF
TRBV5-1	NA	CASSLPLTGGEAKNIQYF
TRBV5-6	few	CASSLRDRAFSQHF
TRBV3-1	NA	CASSQAGAHYEQYF
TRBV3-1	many	CASSLGQGVDGYTF
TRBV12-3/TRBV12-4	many	CASSPDHYEQYF
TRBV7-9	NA	CASSLGQGVSSYEQYF
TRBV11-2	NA	CASSPLAGDLGDEQFF
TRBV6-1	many	CATLQGEGTGELFF
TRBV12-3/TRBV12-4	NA	CASSGPGTSGGAWSYNEQFF
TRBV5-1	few	CASSLESDSEQYF
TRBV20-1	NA	CSASGGPNEQFF
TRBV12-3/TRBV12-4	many	CASSLPPGQGSETQYF
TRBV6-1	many	CASTLTFDGSTSGELFF
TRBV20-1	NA	CSASLGVYGYTF
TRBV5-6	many	CASSLARGGIEQYF
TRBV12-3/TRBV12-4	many	CASSLDRNTGELFF
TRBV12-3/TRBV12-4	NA	CASSPPTNTYEQYF
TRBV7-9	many	CASSPDRGGTGELFF
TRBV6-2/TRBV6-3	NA	CASSYSITASGLQETQYF